This T cell receptor (gamma chain) was profiled in a study of intestinal T cells in coeliac disease. Using 150 to 200 ng of biopsy DNA, TRG was amplified with LymphoTrack primers. TCRdb called clones anew from the multiplex PCR reads with CATT. The table lists 960 or so gamma-chain clones, 55% of them singletons, with approximately 11% in the top ten. This clone has a handful of counts. What it recognizes is unknown. Overall study findings and caveats: TRG clustering correctly classified 51 of 54 biopsies (about 94%). Degraded FFPE DNA template probably caused partial TCR sequence loss per sample.

The germline gives CDR1 VTNTFY, CDR2 YDVSTARD (reference sequence). The CDR3 loop spans 16 amino acids. The J segment lost 8 bases and the V segment lost 0 bases, leaving 16 bases of the junction unmatched. For each case, the template was genomic DNA from ten approximately 5-µm formalin-fixed paraffin-embedded scrolls. The V gene is TRGV3, the J gene TRGJ1 or TRGJ2. Sequencing input: a duodenal biopsy. The receptor comes from a human donor with celiac disease. The CDR3 nucleotides read TGTGCCACCTGGGACAGGCTGTGGGTTTTATTGGATAAGAAACTCTTT. Translated: CATWDRLWVLLDKKLF.